The 14 T cell receptor beta chains listed next were all sequenced from one sample in a study of cytotoxic CD8 clonotypes in ibrutinib-treated CLL. Assay used: immunoSEQ multiplex PCR; TCRdb lists only in-frame clones, some missing. This sample has 110,000 to 150,000 clones, with more than 85% found just once. Here the sequenced sample was PBMCs, taken after 12 months of ibrutinib treatment. The receptors shown here come from a human donor with chronic lymphocytic leukemia.

V and J are TRBV10-2 and TRBJ2-7; tentatively, D is TRBD2 (6 bases). V was shortened by 8 bases and J by 0 bases, with 11 bases between the two germline ends. Germline V gives CDR1 WSHSY, CDR2 SAAADI. The length of the CDR3 is 13 residues. The CDR3, as DNA: TGCGCCAGCGGGCTAGCGCGCTCCTACGAGCAGTACTTC. It specifies CASGLARSYEQYF.

The chain uses TRBV7-8 and TRBJ1-4; possible D gene TRBD1, 5 bases. Deletions cut 3 bases from V and 2 bases from J, with 10 bases between. The CDR3 contains 15 residues. CDR1 and CDR2 from the germline V gene are SGHVS and FQNEAQ. CDR3 protein: CASSLFQGTNEKLFF. CDR3 in DNA: TGTGCCAGCAGCTTGTTTCAGGGTACTAATGAAAAACTGTTTTTT.

The rearrangement uses TRBV7-2 and TRBJ2-3; 11 nucleotides line up with TRBD2. With 5 bases clipped from V and 7 bases from J, the junction kept 20 bases outside the gene matches. This CDR3 contains 19 residues. Per germline, CDR1 SGHTA and CDR2 FQGNSA. CDR3 in amino acids: CASSPHGWLAGGFPYTQYF. The CDR3 DNA is TGTGCCAGCAGCCCGCATGGTTGGTTAGCGGGAGGGTTTCCTTATACGCAGTATTTT.

This clone came up once. The V and J genes are TRBV5-6 and TRBJ1-2; 7 bases match TRBD1. The trim removed 1 base at V and 4 bases at J, leaving 10 bases unmatched. The CDR3 has 16 amino acids. Per the germline V gene, CDR1 is SGHDT and CDR2 is YYEEEE. As DNA, the CDR3 is TGTGCCAGCAGCTTGACAGGGGCCAGGGTGGTCTATGGCTACACCTTC. Its translation is CASSLTGARVVYGYTF.

The chain couples TRBV7-2 to TRBJ2-3; 9 bases line up with TRBD2. This CDR3 comprises 17 residues. J gave up 4 bases and V 5 bases, and 13 bases lay outside the gene matches. The germline V gene has CDR1 SGHTA and CDR2 FQGNSA. The CDR3 sequence is CASSPQVVAGVADTQYF. The CDR3, as DNA: TGTGCCAGCAGCCCCCAGGTCGTAGCGGGAGTGGCAGATACGCAGTATTTT.

This chain connects TRBV2 to TRBJ1-5; D possibly corresponds to TRBD1 (6 bases). This CDR3 is 15 amino acids long. Germline CDR1 and CDR2: SNHLY and FYNNEI. Trimming left V 8 bases short and J 5 bases short, with 19 bases between. DNA for the CDR3: TGTGCCAGCGCAAGTTCGACAGGCCCCTATCAGCCCCAGCATTTT. It encodes CASASSTGPYQPQHF.

V and J are TRBV6-5 and TRBJ2-3, with 7 bases that match TRBD2. Germline values: CDR1 MNHEY, CDR2 SVGAGI. V shed 0 bases and J 4 bases; nucleotides not matched to a gene: 7. The CDR3 sequence is 16 residues long. The CDR3 bases are TGTGCCAGCAGTTACTCGTCGGGCGGGAGCGCAGATACGCAGTATTTT. Residues: CASSYSSGGSADTQYF.

J is TRBJ1-3 and V is TRBV7-9; weak D call: TRBD1 (5 bases). Germline V gene lookup returns CDR1 SEHNR and CDR2 FQNEAQ (reference sequence). The CDR3 is 16 amino acids. V was trimmed by 5 bases and J by 2 bases, leaving 16 bases between them. DNA of the CDR3: TGTGCCAGCAGCCCCGAATTGGGGCTGACTGGAAACACCATATATTTT. Protein: CASSPELGLTGNTIYF. Full variable domain (missing parts from reference TRBV7-9 and TRBJ1-3): DTGVSQNPRHKITKRGQNVTFRCDPISEHNRLYWYRQTLGQGPEFLTYFQNEAQLEKSRLLSDRFSAERPKGSFSTLEIQRTEQGDSAMYLCASSPELGLTGNTIYFGEGSWLTVV.

The rearrangement uses TRBV19 and TRBJ1-4; D not resolved. V was trimmed by 7 bases and J by 0 bases, leaving 6 bases between them. Germline CDR1 LNHDA, CDR2 SQIVND (reference sequence). This CDR3 spans 13 amino acids. The CDR3 nucleotides read TGTGCCAGTACCGCCGCAACTAATGAAAAACTGTTTTTT. Residues: CASTAATNEKLFF.

The V and J genes are TRBV2 and TRBJ2-7; 7 bases map to TRBD1. CDR3 size: 14 residues. Germline assignment: CDR1 SNHLY and CDR2 FYNNEI. The J segment lost 1 base and the V segment lost 7 bases, leaving 7 bases of the junction unmatched. CDR3 bases: TGTGCCAGCAAAGGGTGGGACAGATCCTACGAGCAGTACTTC. Translating gives CASKGWDRSYEQYF.

V gene TRBV7-8 combines with J gene TRBJ2-1, with D hard to call. The CDR3 consists of 11 residues. Germline loops: CDR1 SGHVS, CDR2 FQNEAQ. Trimming left V 7 bases short and J 7 bases short, with 8 bases between. The CDR3 reads CASTLTNEQFF. CDR3 DNA: TGTGCCAGCACCTTGACTAATGAGCAGTTCTTC. The full variable domain, its missing parts supplied by reference TRBV7-8 and TRBJ2-1, is GAGVSQSPRYKVAKRGQDVALRCDPISGHVSLFWYQQALGQGPEFLTYFQNEAQLDKSGLPSDRFFAERPEGSVSTLKIQRTQQEDSAVYLCASTLTNEQFFGPGTRLTVL.

The V call is TRBV7-3, the J call TRBJ2-5; 9 bases agree with TRBD2. This CDR3 spans 15 amino acids. Germline trimming cut 6 bases from V and 2 bases from J; bases unmatched to any gene: 7. Germline V gene lookup returns CDR1 SGHTA and CDR2 FQGTGA. This chain's CDR3 is CASSLTSGPQETQYF. The CDR3 DNA reads TGTGCCAGCAGTTTGACTAGCGGCCCACAAGAGACCCAGTACTTC.

The CDR3 DNA is TGCAGCGTGGTAGGACAGGGAAGGACTGAAGCTTTCTTT. Translating gives CSVVGQGRTEAFF. The chain joins TRBV29-1 to TRBJ1-1; 8 bases are a match to TRBD1. This CDR3 comprises 13 residues. V dropped 6 bases and J dropped 5; count of bases not matched to a gene: 8. Germline V CDR1 and CDR2: SQVTM, ANQGSEA.

CDR3 region: CASSLLGDPYEQYF. In DNA form, the CDR3 reads TGTGCCAGCAGCTTATTAGGCGACCCTTACGAGCAGTACTTC. The chain is built from TRBV7-9 and TRBJ2-7; D uncertain. CDR1 and CDR2 from the germline V gene are SEHNR and FQNEAQ (reference sequence). The CDR3 has 14 residues. The V end was cut by 2 bases, the J end by 4 bases, with 12 bases between.